The source of this T cell receptor beta chain is a study of T cells after posttransplantation cyclophosphamide. Busulfan-fludarabine conditioning, marrow transplant, and cyclophosphamide on days +3 and +4 were administered. Sequencing was performed with immunoSEQ multiplex PCR; in TCRdb, only in-frame clones are kept and a portion is missing. The data hold around 3,000 clones, with approximately 74% observed a single time. The germline V gene has CDR1 SGHDN and CDR2 FVKESK. CDR3 size: 14 residues. The J segment lost 3 bases and the V segment lost 1 base, leaving 0 bases of the junction unmatched. To note about this clone: What it recognizes is unknown.

Study-level points and caveats: Later post-transplant blood repertoires were often dominated by donor CD8+ memory clones. Blood and skin or GI T cell repertoires showed limited TRB overlap.

V and J are TRBV14 and TRBJ1-1; TRBD1 matches at 9 bases. The specimen was PBMCs, collected after allogeneic stem cell transplant with posttransplant cyclophosphamide. The TCR originated in a female patient aged 50 to 60 who received an allogeneic stem cell transplant from a related donor, was CMV-positive, and had no GVHD. A subset of T cells may come from the graft donor. The CDR3 DNA sequence: TGTGCCAGCAGCCAAGGGACAGGGGACACTGAAGCTTTCTTT. Translation gives CASSQGTGDTEAFF.